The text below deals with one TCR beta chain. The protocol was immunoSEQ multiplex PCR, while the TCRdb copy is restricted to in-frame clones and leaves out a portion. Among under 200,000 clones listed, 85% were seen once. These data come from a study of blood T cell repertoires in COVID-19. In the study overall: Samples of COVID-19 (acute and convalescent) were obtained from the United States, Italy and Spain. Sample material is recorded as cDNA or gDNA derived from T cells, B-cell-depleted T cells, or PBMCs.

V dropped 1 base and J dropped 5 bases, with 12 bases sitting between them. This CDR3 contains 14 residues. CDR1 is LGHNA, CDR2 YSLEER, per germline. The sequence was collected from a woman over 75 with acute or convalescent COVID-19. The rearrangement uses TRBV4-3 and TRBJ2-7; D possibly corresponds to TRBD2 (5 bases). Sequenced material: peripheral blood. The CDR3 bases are TGCGCCAGCAGCCAAGGGTGGAGGTCCCACGAGCAGTACTTC. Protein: CASSQGWRSHEQYF.